The TCR beta chain under discussion was sequenced for a study of siplizumab effects on memory and regulatory T cells (dated by TCRdb to between 2018 and 2021). Turning to the overall study: The study examined how the anti-CD2 antibody siplizumab affects alloreactive T-cell subsets in allogeneic mixed lymphocyte reactions built from human PBMCs.

The receptor library was made with the immunoSEQ multiplex PCR assay. Each sample had roughly 100,000 TCR templates assayed by the deep sequencing platform. Genomic DNA extracted from sorted T cells was used for TCRbeta CDR3 sequencing. Per the authors' processing: Clonal analysis of TCRbeta CDR3 data was done in the R programming language. Alloreactive CD4+ and CD8+ clones were identified by comparing unstimulated samples to CFSE-low samples taken after the reaction. By matching sequences to the repertoires of sorted unstimulated Treg and non-Treg cells, each alloreactive CD4+ clone was assigned a regulatory or non-regulatory origin. TCRdb carries this immuneACCESS record with in-frame sequences only. Its versions omit some clonotypes, under half of them owing to an unresolved V gene in the studies checked, with the rest unexplained. That table is the source of V, J and clone size, and D and trimming were worked out from the DNA. Within this sample are around 100,000 clones, with 80% to 95% of them counted one time only. 0.13% to 0.15% of the sample belongs to the ten largest clones.

Points the paper makes about the study in general: For roughly 80-95% of proliferating CD4+ or CD8+ clones, no naive or memory phenotype could be assigned. Greater diversity appeared to be present in unstimulated naive T cells than in memory T cells, and a substantial contribution to the alloresponse seemed to be made by naive cells. Among mappable alloreactive CD4+ clones, the Treg-derived fraction averaged approximately 66% with siplizumab versus roughly 30% in control reactions. The suppressive function of proliferating Tregs from siplizumab cultures was not functionally confirmed. Sequences below about 10^-5 frequency were poorly captured, so only a minor fraction of alloreactive clones could be mapped to unstimulated subsets. The cumulative frequency of alloreactive sequences that could be traced back to unstimulated CD4+ memory T cells was significantly reduced by siplizumab.

Comments on this clone: The antigen this receptor binds is unknown. No quality values exist for individual bases; no much larger clone is one base distant.

Taken from cysteine to phenylalanine, the CDR3 has 16 residues. The retained sequence is limited to the CDR3, 48 bases, with the frame set at the first base. Trimming at the junction amounts to 6 bases on V and 4 bases on J, and the germline ends lie 22 bases apart. CDR1 and CDR2, looked up from the germline V gene (reference sequence), are LNHDA and SQIVND. Sorted unstimulated T cells and proliferating T cells recovered from mixed lymphocyte reactions were subjected to TCRbeta CDR3 sequencing. Fresh whole blood from more than 8 HLA-typed healthy donors was used as the source from which PBMCs were isolated.

The sequenced sample consisted of CD4+ T cells sorted from blood. The sequence derives from a human donor in good health. Rearrangement joined TRBV19 to TRBJ2-7; the D gene lacks a confident call. The DNA sequence is as follows: TGTGCCAGTAGCCCACTAAGCAGTTCCCCCGCATACGAGCAGTACTTC. Translation gives CASSPLSSSPAYEQYF.